The entry below gives a single TCR beta chain sequence along with its context. Ten or more counts support this clonotype. Its antigen target is currently unknown. Base qualities are missing; no much larger clone stands one base away. This sample was taken from a study of early T cells in non-severe SARS-CoV-2 infection (dated by TCRdb to the early 2020s). In the study overall: Because TCR sequencing relied on bulk RNA taken from unsorted whole blood, pairing of alpha and beta chains was not possible.

The study was a case-control design nested within a healthcare worker cohort in London, UK, with weekly nasopharyngeal swab PCR tests and blood sampling. Healthcare workers were recruited between 23 and 31 March 2020, during the week of the UK lockdown, and were followed weekly for up to roughly 16 weeks. The CDR1 and CDR2 encoded by the germline V gene are KGHSH and LQKENI. Including cysteine and phenylalanine, the CDR3 has 14 amino acids. Solely the CDR3 DNA is kept, with 42 bases framed from the first base. A distance of 12 bases separates the germline ends of V and J, which lose 3 bases and 4 bases respectively. The protocol used for the library was 5' RACE. The sequencing machine was a NextSeq 500. To correct for sequencing error and PCR bias, the TCR library protocol tagged individual cDNA molecules with unique molecular identifiers. Both TCR alpha and beta chains were sequenced, and tight co-correlation was observed between alpha and beta sequence abundances in each sample. The authors' analysis ran thus. Decombinator V4 was used to annotate TCR sequences for V gene, J gene and CDR3. TCRs were defined as expanded if a significant change between any two time points was detected under a Poisson model with p below 0.0001. TCR abundances were normalised to the total number of TCRs sequenced per sample and expressed as counts per million. TRAV1-2 paired with TRAJ12, TRAJ20 or TRAJ33 defined MAIT TCRs, while TRAV10 paired with TRAJ18 defined iNKT TCRs. A search of VDJdb, accessed on 1 November 2021, was run for TCRs annotated to CMV, EBV and SARS-CoV-2, with TCRs annotated for multiple antigens excluded. Through fastp at Q25 and MiXCR, TCRdb rebuilt clones from the public reads, retaining in-frame beta chains. When rows share a CDR3 protein, they turn into one entry using the most common DNA and genes. V and J calls and clone size were set by TCRdb, not the authors. Here the sample has tens of thousands of distinct CDR3 sequences; about 6.2% occur a single time. Roughly 3.9% of the sample belongs to the ten largest clones.

The investigation overall reported the following: Matching against VDJdb was skewed toward anti-spike CD8 responses, likely underestimated virus-specific expansions, and missed private and CD4 specificities.

Recombination linked TRBV18 to TRBJ1-2; the D gene cannot be resolved reliably. Sequencing was performed on whole blood. This clonotype was obtained from an adult who was a healthcare worker with PCR-confirmed SARS-CoV-2 infection or an uninfected control (not recorded which). The encoded CDR3 is CASSPPGVGYGYTF. The nucleotide sequence is TGTGCCAGCTCACCCCCTGGGGTCGGCTATGGCTACACCTTC.